This T cell receptor beta chain was obtained from a study of blood T cell repertoires in COVID-19 (dated by TCRdb to 2019 to 2021). Regarding the research as a whole: Samples covering the acute and convalescent phases of COVID-19 were provided by collaborators in the United States, Italy and Spain. A de-identified subject ID, COVID-19 status, age in years and sex were almost always included in the sample metadata. The repertoires were made available in a free public database intended to serve as a resource for research on the immune response to SARS-CoV-2. Subjects who had been exposed to COVID-19, were actively infected with it, or had recovered from it provided the deeply sampled blood TCRbeta repertoires that made up the dataset. The prospective study material was composed of cDNA or gDNA derived from T cells, B-cell-depleted T cells, or PBMCs. The samples were drawn from two sources: the first 160 participants of the ongoing ImmuneRACE study, and 1,200 or so subjects contributed by 6 global collaborators. Where available, HLA class I and class II types were obtained from metadata supplied by the sample provider rather than from assay-based typing. What the study reported, not specific to this receptor: The amount of clinical and demographic metadata varied by source and participant and was provided uncurated.

As to this clone: The target of this receptor is not known. No base qualities exist here, and no much larger clone lies one base off it.

TCRbeta CDR3 regions were amplified from genomic DNA by means of the immunoSEQ Assay, a bias-controlled multiplex PCR. The published analysis was carried out like this. The number of nucleated cells in each sample was estimated by amplification of reference gene primers within the assay. To quantify the absolute abundance of each unique TCRbeta CDR3 rearrangement, sequence reads were collapsed and filtered. For each sample, productive Simpson clonality was calculated as the square root of Simpson's diversity index across productive rearrangements. This is the immuneACCESS table as TCRdb keeps it, with only in-frame sequences that have V and J called. A part of the clones is gone; compared with another copy, unresolved V genes explain less than half, and the rest is unexplained. V and J calls and clone size are those listed in that table; D and trimming were worked out from the DNA. The sample yields some 120,000 clones; 83% were counted once. 2% to 2.5% of the sample is in the top ten clones.

The V end loses 0 bases and the J end loses 3 bases, and a stretch of 6 bases separates them. CDR1 and CDR2 are drawn from the germline V gene (reference sequence): SGHNT, YYREEE. From the cysteine through the phenylalanine, the CDR3 covers 13 amino acids. Just the 39-base CDR3 DNA is kept, in frame starting at base 1. Whole blood was collected in K2EDTA tubes by collaborating institutions according to the institutions' own protocols. For TCRbeta analysis, collaborators shipped samples as frozen whole blood, isolated PBMCs, or DNA extracted from either of those sample types. This sequence uses TRBV5-4 and TRBJ1-2; D gene: possibly TRBD1, on 5 matching bases. The sequenced sample was peripheral blood. The source is a man aged 25-40 years with acute or convalescent COVID-19. CDR3 region: CASSLGGDYGYTF. The nucleotide sequence reads as follows: TGTGCCAGCAGCTTGGGGGGGGACTATGGCTACACCTTC.